Reported below is one T cell receptor beta chain. Losses at the gene ends were 3 bases for V and 4 bases for J; bases not matched to a gene: 10. The CDR3 is 16 residues long. Germline V gene sequence: CDR1 MNHNS, CDR2 SASEGT. The data derive from a study of blood T cell repertoires in COVID-19. Across the study: From the United States, Italy and Spain came samples of acute and convalescent COVID-19. Sample material is recorded as cDNA or gDNA derived from T cells, B-cell-depleted T cells, or PBMCs.

Authors' analysis steps: Estimation of nucleated cell counts was performed using reference gene primer amplification. TCRdb's table, derived via immunoSEQ multiplex PCR, lists solely in-frame clones and lacks some. V and J calls and clone size are copied from that table; D and trimming were computed from the DNA. The sample shows about 220,000 clones, around 83% of them seen only once. The specimen sequenced was peripheral blood. This TCR was sampled from a man aged 40-49 years who had recovered from COVID-19. This chain uses TRBV6-1 with TRBJ1-2; the match to TRBD1 covers 8 bases. The CDR3 coding sequence is TGTGCCAGCAGTGACCCCTCTAGACAGGGGTCCTATGGCTACACCTTC. It specifies CASSDPSRQGSYGYTF.